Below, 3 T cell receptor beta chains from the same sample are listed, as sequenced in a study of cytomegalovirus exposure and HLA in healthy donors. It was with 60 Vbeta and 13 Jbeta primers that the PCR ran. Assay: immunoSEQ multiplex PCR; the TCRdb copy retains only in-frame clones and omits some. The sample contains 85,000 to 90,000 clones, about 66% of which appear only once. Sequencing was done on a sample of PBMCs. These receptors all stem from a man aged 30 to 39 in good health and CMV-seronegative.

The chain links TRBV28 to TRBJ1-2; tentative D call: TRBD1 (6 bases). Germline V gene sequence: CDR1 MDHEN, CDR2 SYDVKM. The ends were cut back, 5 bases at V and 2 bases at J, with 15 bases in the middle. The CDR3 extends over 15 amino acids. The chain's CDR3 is CASSTQTGTNYGYTF. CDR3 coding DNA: TGTGCCAGCAGTACCCAGACAGGTACCAACTATGGCTACACCTTC.

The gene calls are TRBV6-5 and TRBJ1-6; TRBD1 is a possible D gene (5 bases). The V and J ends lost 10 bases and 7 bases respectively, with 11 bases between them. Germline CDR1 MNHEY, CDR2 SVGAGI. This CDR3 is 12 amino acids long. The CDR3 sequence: CATCPGNSPLHF. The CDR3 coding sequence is TGTGCCACCTGCCCAGGGAATTCACCCCTCCACTTT.

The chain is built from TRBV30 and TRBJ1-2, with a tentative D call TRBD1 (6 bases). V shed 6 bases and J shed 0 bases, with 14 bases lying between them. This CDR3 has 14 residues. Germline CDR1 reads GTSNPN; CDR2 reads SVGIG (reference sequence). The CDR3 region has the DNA TGTGCCTGCACTACGACAGGAGCTAACTATGGCTACACCTTC. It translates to CACTTTGANYGYTF. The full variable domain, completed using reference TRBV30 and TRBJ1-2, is SQTIHQWPATLVQPVGSPLSLECTVEGTSNPNLYWYRQAAGRGLQLLFYSVGIGQISSEVPQNLSASRPQDRQFILSSKKLLLSDSGFYLCACTTTGANYGYTFGSGTRLTVV.